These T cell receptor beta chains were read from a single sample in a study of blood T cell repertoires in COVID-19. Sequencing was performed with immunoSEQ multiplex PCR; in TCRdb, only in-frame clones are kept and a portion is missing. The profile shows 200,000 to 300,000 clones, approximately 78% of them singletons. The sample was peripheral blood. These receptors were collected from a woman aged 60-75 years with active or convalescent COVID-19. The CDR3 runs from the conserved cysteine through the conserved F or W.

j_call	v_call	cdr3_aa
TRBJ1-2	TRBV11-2	CASQGQYGYTF
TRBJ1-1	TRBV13	CASSWGASPAEAFF
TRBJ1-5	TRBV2	CASSEGTGVFQPQHF
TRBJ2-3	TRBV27	CASSLASGFGTDTQYF
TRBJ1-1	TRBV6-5	CASGEGGKGAVEAFF
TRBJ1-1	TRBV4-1	CASSHQQGAYTEAFF
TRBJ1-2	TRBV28	CASSSPARGGYTF
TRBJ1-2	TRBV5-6	CASSLGQGDGYTF
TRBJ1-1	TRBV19	CASSIRRTGGSRRNTEAFF
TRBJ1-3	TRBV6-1	CASRERQGAIQRSGNTIYF